This T cell receptor beta chain was profiled in a study of neoadjuvant nivolumab and ipilimumab in lung cancer. Findings and caveats of the study: A small number of samples were TCR sequenced.

The V and J ends lost 2 bases and 7 bases respectively, with 9 bases between them. The CDR3 length is 14 residues. In germline, CDR1 is SGHAT, CDR2 FQNNGV. Profiled with immunoSEQ multiplex PCR; TCRdb holds only in-frame clones, not every one. The table records 25,000 to 30,000 clones, 70% to 80% of them present only once. About this clone: Its antigen is not identified.

The chain is built from TRBV11-2 and TRBJ1-6; D not resolved. The TCR comes from an adult with non-small cell lung cancer. Here the sequenced sample was tumor tissue, taken after neoadjuvant nivolumab, alone or with ipilimumab, at or shortly before surgery. CDR3 region: CASSLNSRNSPLHF. CDR3 coding DNA: TGTGCCAGCAGCTTAAACTCGAGGAATTCACCCCTCCACTTT.